This paragraph reports one TCR beta chain. Germline V gene data show CDR1 as ENHRY and CDR2 as SYGVKD. This CDR3 comprises 14 residues. Trimming removed 6 bases from V and 1 base from J, with 10 bases in between. Only in-frame clones appear in the TCRdb table, and some are missing; sequencing was by immunoSEQ multiplex PCR. The sample has 3,500 to 5,500 clones; about four fifths are singletons. This sample is drawn from a study of follicular helper T cells after annual influenza vaccination. Across the whole study: Some donors were sampled over the 2013-2014, 2014-2015 and 2015-2016 vaccinations.

Described time point: 2015-2016 season, pre-vaccination. ICOS+CD38+ and ICOS-CD38- fractions were sorted from non-naive CD4+CXCR5+PD-1+ cells. This material consisted of CXCR5+ CD38- circulating T follicular helper cells from blood, taken on the day of influenza vaccination. The subset here: circulating Tfh, non-naive CD4+CXCR5+PD-1+ (ICOS+CD38+ or ICOS-CD38-). This TCR derives from an adult who received the influenza vaccine. The chain uses TRBV10-3 and TRBJ1-5; D is possibly TRBD1 (5 bases). CDR3 DNA: TGTGCCATCAGCCAGGGTGTCAGCAATCAGCCCCAGCATTTT. It translates to CAISQGVSNQPQHF.